This T cell receptor beta chain was identified during a study of regulatory T cells in long-lasting Graves disease. Findings and limits, study-wide: New patients shared 950 to 1,000 public clonotypes, fewer than the approximately 3,000 shared by persistent patients.

To make TCR beta libraries, researchers used iRepertoire HTBI primers and Arm-PCR of CDR3 regions. One entry per CDR3 protein, called by TCRdb with MiXCR from the multiplex PCR reads. The sample carries fewer than 550,000 distinct CDR3 sequences, over 15% recorded once. Documented time point: newly diagnosed GD, antithyroid drugs for less than 3 months. RNA isolated from PBMCs was used to make the TCR library. In its sample, this clonotype was seen a few times. Its antigen is not known. Germline V lookup: CDR1 MNHEY, CDR2 SVGEGT. This CDR3 is 14 amino acids long. The V end lost 8 bases, the J end lost 4 bases, and 14 bases lay between the germline ends. This same sample was also taken into another study, of T cells in Graves' hyperthyroidism and ophthalmopathy. That source reports: First-round RT-PCR of the TCR CDR3 relied on the HTBI primer set. Progression to ophthalmopathy was predicted a median of roughly seven months early.

The chain uses TRBV6-2 or TRBV6-3 and TRBJ2-2; D unclear. The sequencing used peripheral blood mononuclear cells (PBMCs), collected at new diagnosis, from a patient treated with antithyroid drugs. The receptor was isolated from a woman under 30 with Graves disease. The DNA for the CDR3 is TGTGCCAGCTTCGACATTCGTTTCACCGGGGAGCTGTTTTTT. Translated, it gives CASFDIRFTGELFF.